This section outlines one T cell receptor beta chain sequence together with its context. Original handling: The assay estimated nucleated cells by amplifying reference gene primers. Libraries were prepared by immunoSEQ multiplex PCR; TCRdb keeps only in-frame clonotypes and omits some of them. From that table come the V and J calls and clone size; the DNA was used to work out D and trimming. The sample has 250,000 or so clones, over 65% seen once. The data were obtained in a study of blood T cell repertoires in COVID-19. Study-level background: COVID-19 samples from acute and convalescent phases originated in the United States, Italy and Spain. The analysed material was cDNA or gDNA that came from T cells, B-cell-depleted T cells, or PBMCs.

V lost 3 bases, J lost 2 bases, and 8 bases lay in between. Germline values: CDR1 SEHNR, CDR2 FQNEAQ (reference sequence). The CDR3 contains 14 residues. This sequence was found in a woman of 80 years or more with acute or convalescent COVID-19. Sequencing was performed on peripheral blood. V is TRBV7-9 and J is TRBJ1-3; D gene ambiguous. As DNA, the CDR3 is TGTGCCAGCAGCTTGGTTAGTGCTGGAAACACCATATATTTT. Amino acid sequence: CASSLVSAGNTIYF. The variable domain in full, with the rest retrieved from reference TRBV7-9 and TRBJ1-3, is DTGVSQNPRHKITKRGQNVTFRCDPISEHNRLYWYRQTLGQGPEFLTYFQNEAQLEKSRLLSDRFSAERPKGSFSTLEIQRTEQGDSAMYLCASSLVSAGNTIYFGEGSWLTVV.